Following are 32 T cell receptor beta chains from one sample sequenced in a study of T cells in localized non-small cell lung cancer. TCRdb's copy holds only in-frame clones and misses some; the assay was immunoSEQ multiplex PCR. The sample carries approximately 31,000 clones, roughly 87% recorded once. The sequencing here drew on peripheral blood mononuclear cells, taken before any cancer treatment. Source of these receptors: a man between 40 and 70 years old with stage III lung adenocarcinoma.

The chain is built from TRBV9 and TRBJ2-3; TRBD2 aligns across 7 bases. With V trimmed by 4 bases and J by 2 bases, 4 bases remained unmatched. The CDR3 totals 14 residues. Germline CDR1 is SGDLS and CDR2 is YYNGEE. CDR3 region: CASSLRLATDTQYF. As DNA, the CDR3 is TGTGCCAGCAGCTTGCGACTAGCCACAGATACGCAGTATTTT.

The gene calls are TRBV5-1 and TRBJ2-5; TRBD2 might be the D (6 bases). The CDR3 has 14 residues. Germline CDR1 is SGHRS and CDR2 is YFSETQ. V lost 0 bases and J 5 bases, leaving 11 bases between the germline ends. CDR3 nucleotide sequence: TGCGCCAGCAGCTTGGCACAGGAGGGGGAGACCCAGTACTTC. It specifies CASSLAQEGETQYF.

The CDR3 nucleotides read TGTGCCAGCAGCTTAGAGAGCTACAATGAGCAGTTCTTC. It translates to CASSLESYNEQFF. The genes are TRBV7-8 and TRBJ2-1; no firm D call. This CDR3 is built from 13 residues. The V end lost 1 base, the J end lost 3 bases, and 4 bases lay between the germline ends. Germline-derived CDR1 and CDR2 are SGHVS and FQNEAQ.

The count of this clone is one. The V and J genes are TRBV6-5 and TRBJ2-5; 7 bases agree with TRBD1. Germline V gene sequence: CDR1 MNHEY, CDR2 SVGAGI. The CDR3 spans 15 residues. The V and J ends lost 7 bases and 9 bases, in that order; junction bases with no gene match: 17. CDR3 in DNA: TGTGCCAGCACTAGGGGTGGACAGGTGCCCGGGGCCCAGTACTTC. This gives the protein CASTRGGQVPGAQYF.

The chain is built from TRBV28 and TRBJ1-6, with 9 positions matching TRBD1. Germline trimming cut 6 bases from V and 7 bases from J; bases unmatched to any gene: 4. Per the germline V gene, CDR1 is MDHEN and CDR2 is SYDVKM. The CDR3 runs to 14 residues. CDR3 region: CASRTGTGNSPLHF. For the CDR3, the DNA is TGTGCCAGCAGAACCGGGACAGGGAATTCACCCCTCCACTTT.

This CDR3 is CSAGGSYEQYF. CDR3 DNA sequence: TGCAGTGCGGGGGGGTCCTACGAGCAGTACTTC. The rearrangement links TRBV20-1 to TRBJ2-7, with TRBD2 matching 7 bases. After removal of 6 bases from V and 1 base from J, the junction contained 0 bases not matched to a gene. Germline V CDR1 and CDR2: DFQATT, SNEGSKA (reference sequence). The CDR3 has 11 amino acids.

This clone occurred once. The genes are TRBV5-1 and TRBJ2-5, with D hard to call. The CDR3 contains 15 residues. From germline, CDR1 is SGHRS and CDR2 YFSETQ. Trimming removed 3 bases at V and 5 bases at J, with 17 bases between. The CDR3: CASSSGLGSRETQYF. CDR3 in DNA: TGCGCCAGCAGCTCCGGCCTGGGCAGTCGGGAGACCCAGTACTTC.

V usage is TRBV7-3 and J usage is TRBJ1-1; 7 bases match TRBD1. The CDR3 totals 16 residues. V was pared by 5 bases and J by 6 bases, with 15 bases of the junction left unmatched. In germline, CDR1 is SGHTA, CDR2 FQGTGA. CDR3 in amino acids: CASSAQGGDRYAEAFF. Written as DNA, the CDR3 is TGTGCCAGCAGCGCCCAGGGCGGGGACAGATACGCTGAAGCTTTCTTT.

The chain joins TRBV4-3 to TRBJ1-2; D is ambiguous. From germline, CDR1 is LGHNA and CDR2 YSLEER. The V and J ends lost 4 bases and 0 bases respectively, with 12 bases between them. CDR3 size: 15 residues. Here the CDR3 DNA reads TGCGCCAGCAGCCCGTCCCTACCGGCTAACTATGGCTACACCTTC. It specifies CASSPSLPANYGYTF.

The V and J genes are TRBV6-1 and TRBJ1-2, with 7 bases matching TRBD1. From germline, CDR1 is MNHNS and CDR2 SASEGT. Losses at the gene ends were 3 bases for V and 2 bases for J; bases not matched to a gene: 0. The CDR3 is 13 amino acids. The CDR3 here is CASSEGQNYGYTF. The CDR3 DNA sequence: TGTGCCAGCAGTGAGGGACAGAACTATGGCTACACCTTC.

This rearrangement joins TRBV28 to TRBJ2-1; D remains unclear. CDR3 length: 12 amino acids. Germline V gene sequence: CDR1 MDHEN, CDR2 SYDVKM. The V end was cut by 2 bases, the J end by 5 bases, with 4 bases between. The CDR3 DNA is TGTGCCAGCAGTTTAGTAAACAATGAGCAGTTCTTC. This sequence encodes CASSLVNNEQFF.

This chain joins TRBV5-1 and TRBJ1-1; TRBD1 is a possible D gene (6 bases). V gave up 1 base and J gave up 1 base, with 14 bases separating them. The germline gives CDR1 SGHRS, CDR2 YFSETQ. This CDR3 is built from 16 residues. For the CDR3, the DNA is TGCGCCAGCAGCTTGTTTATCGACAGGCAGAACACTGAAGCTTTCTTT. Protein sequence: CASSLFIDRQNTEAFF.

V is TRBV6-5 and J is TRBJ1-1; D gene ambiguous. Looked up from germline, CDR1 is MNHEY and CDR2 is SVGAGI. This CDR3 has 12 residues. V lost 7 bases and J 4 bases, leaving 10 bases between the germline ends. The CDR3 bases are TGTGCCAGCACCCGGGGAGGCACTGAAGCTTTCTTT. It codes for CASTRGGTEAFF.

The CDR3 region is CASSERLNTEAFF. In DNA, the CDR3 is TGTGCCAGCAGTGAAAGGCTGAACACTGAAGCTTTCTTT. V is TRBV6-1 and J is TRBJ1-1; no firm D call. CDR1 MNHNS and CDR2 SASEGT come from the germline V gene. This CDR3 comprises 13 residues. V shed 2 bases and J shed 0 bases, with 4 bases lying between them.

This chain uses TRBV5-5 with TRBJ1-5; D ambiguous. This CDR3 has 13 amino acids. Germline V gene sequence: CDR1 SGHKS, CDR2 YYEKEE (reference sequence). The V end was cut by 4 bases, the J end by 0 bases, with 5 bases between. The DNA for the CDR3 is TGTGCCAGCAGCCCAGATAGCAATCAGCCCCAGCATTTT. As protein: CASSPDSNQPQHF. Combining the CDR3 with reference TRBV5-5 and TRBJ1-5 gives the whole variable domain DAGVTQSPTHLIKTRGQQVTLRCSPISGHKSVSWYQQVLGQGPQFIFQYYEKEERGRGNFPDRFSARQFPNYSSELNVNALLLGDSALYLCASSPDSNQPQHFGDGTRLSIL.

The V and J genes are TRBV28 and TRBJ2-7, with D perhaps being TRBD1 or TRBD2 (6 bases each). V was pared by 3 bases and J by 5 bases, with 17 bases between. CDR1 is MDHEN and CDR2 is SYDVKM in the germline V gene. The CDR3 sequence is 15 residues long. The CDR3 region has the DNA TGTGCCAGCAGTTTTGGGGGGACACCGCGGGACGAGCAGTACTTC. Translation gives CASSFGGTPRDEQYF.

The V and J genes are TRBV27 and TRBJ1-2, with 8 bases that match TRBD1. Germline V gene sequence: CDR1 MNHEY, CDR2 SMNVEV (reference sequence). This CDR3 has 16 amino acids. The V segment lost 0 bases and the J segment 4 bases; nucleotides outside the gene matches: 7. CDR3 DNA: TGTGCCAGCAGTTTATCGTCCCTGGACAGGGTCTATGGCTACACCTTC. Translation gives CASSLSSLDRVYGYTF.

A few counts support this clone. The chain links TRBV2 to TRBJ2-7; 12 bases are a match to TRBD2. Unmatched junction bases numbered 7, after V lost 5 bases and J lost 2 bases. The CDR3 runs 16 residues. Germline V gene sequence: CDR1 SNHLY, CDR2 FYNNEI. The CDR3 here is CASSPLLAGGTYEQYF. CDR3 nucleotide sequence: TGTGCCAGCAGTCCACTACTAGCGGGGGGAACCTACGAGCAGTACTTC.

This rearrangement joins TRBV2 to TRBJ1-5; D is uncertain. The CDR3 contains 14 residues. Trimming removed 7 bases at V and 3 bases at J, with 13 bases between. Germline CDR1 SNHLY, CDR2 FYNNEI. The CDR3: CASKEGFINQPQHF. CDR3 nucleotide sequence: TGTGCCAGCAAAGAAGGGTTCATCAATCAGCCCCAGCATTTT.

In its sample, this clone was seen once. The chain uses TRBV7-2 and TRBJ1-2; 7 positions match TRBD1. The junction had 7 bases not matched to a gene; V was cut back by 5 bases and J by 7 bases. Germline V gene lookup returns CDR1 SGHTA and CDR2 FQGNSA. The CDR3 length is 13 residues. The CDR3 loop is CASSVGQVTGYTF. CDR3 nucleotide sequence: TGTGCCAGCAGCGTAGGACAGGTCACTGGCTACACCTTC. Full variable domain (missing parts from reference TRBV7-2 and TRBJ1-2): GAGVSQSPSNKVTEKGKDVELRCDPISGHTALYWYRQSLGQGLEFLIYFQGNSAPDKSGLPSDRFSAERTGGSVSTLTIQRTQQEDSAVYLCASSVGQVTGYTFGSGTRLTVV.

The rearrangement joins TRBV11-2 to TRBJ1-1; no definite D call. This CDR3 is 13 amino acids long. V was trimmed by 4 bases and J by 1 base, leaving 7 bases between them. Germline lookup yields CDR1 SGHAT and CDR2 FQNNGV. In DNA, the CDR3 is TGTGCCAGCAGCTATCAAGGGAACACTGAAGCTTTCTTT. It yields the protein CASSYQGNTEAFF. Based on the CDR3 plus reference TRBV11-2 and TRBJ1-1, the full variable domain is EAGVAQSPRYKIIEKRQSVAFWCNPISGHATLYWYQQILGQGPKLLIQFQNNGVVDDSQLPKDRFSAERLKGVDSTLKIQPAKLEDSAVYLCASSYQGNTEAFFGQGTRLTVV.

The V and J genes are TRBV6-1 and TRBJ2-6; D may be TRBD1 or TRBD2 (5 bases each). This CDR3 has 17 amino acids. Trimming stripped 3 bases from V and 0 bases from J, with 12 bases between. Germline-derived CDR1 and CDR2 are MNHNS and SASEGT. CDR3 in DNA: TGTGCCAGCAGTGAGGGGGTCGGACCCTCTGGGGCCAACGTCCTGACTTTC. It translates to CASSEGVGPSGANVLTF.

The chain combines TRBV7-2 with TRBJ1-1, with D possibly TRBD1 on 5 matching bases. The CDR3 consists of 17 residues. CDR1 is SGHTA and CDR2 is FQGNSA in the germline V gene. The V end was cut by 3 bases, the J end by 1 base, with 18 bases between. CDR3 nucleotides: TGTGCCAGCAGCTTGGCGCCCCAGGGAAGCAAGAACACTGAAGCTTTCTTT. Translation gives CASSLAPQGSKNTEAFF.

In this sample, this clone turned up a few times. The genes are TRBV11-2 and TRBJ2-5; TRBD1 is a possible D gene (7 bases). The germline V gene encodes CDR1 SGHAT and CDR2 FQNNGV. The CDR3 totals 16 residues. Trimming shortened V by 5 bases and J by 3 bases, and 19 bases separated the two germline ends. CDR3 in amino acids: CASSRGTATGEETQYF. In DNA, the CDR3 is TGTGCCAGCAGCCGCGGGACAGCAACGGGGGAAGAGACCCAGTACTTC. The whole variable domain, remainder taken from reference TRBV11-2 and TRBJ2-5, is EAGVAQSPRYKIIEKRQSVAFWCNPISGHATLYWYQQILGQGPKLLIQFQNNGVVDDSQLPKDRFSAERLKGVDSTLKIQPAKLEDSAVYLCASSRGTATGEETQYFGPGTRLLVL.

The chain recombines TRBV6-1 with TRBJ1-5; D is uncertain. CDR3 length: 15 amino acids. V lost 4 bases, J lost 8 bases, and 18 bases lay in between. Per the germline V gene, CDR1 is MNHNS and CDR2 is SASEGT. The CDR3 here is CASSASVDPIKPQHF. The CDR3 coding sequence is TGTGCCAGCAGTGCCTCAGTTGATCCGATTAAGCCCCAGCATTTT.

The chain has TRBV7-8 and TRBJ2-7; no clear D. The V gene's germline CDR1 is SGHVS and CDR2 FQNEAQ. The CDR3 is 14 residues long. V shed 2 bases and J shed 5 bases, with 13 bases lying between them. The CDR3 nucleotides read TGTGCCAGCAGCTTAAATATCGGTGGCCACGAGCAGTACTTC. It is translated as CASSLNIGGHEQYF.

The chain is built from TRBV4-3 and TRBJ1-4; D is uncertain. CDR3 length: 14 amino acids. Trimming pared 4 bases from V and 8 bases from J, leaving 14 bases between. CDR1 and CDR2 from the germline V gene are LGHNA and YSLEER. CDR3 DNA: TGCGCCAGCAGCCGAAGTTGGGAGCAGGAAAAACTGTTTTTT. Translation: CASSRSWEQEKLFF.

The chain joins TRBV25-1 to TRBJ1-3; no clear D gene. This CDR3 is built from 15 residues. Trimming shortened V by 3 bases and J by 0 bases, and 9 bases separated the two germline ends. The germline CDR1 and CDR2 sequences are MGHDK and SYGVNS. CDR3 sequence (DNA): TGTGCCAGCAGTGACCCCTCCCGCTCTGGAAACACCATATATTTT. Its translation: CASSDPSRSGNTIYF.

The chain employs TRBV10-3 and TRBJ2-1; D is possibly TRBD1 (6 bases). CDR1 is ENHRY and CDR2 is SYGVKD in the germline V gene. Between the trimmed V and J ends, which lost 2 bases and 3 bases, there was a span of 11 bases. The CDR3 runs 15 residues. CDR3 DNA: TGTGCCATCAGTGAGAGACAGGTGGGCTACAATGAGCAGTTCTTC. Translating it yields CAISERQVGYNEQFF.

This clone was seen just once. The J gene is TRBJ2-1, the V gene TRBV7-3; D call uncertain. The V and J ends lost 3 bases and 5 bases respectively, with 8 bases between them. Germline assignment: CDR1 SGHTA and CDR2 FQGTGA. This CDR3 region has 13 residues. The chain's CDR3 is CASSFAANNEQFF. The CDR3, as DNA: TGTGCCAGCAGCTTCGCAGCAAACAATGAGCAGTTCTTC.

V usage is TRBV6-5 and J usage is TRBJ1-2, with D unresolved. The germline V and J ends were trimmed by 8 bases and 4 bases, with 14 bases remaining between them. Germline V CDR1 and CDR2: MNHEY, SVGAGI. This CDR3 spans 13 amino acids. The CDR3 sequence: CASSKEFGYGYTF. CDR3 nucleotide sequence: TGTGCCAGCTCGAAGGAATTTGGCTATGGCTACACCTTC.

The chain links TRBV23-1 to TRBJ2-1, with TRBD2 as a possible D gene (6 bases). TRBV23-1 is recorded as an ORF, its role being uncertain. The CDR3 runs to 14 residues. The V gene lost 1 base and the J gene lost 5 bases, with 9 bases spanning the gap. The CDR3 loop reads CASSQLGRNNEQFF. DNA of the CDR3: TGCGCCAGCAGTCAATTGGGGAGGAACAATGAGCAGTTCTTC.